The 30 T cell receptor beta chains in this list originate from one sample, sequenced in a study of T cell changes during pregnancy in multiple sclerosis. Sequencing was performed with immunoSEQ multiplex PCR; in TCRdb, only in-frame clones are kept and a portion is missing. The sample records some 48,000 clones, over 90% being singletons. Sample: CD4+ T cells from peripheral blood mononuclear cells, taken after pregnancy. The receptors stem from a female donor in good health, enrolled as a control in a pregnancy study.

CDR3 protein: CASSDRFAEAFF. The CDR3 nucleotides are TGTGCCAGCAGTGACAGGTTTGCTGAAGCTTTCTTT. The chain combines TRBV6-5 with TRBJ1-1, with D possibly TRBD1 on 6 matching bases. CDR3 length: 12 residues. Trimming took off 5 bases at V and 6 bases at J, with 10 bases between the two ends. Germline values: CDR1 MNHEY, CDR2 SVGAGI.

Only one count was recorded for this clone. The chain is built from TRBV11-1 and TRBJ2-1; D perhaps matches TRBD2 (7 bases). Germline V gene sequence: CDR1 SGHAT, CDR2 FQDESV (reference sequence). CDR3 size: 17 residues. Between the trimmed V and J ends, which lost 3 bases and 3 bases, there was a span of 18 bases. The CDR3 bases are TGTGCCAGCAGCTTGGACCGGAGGGGAGGGGGCTACAATGAGCAGTTCTTC. This sequence encodes CASSLDRRGGGYNEQFF.

The chain combines TRBV16 with TRBJ1-3; D call uncertain. Trimming pared 2 bases from V and 8 bases from J, leaving 13 bases between. CDR3 length equals 14 residues. The V gene's germline CDR1 is KGHSY and CDR2 FQNENV. The CDR3 spells CASSQGSPGDTIYF. The CDR3 DNA is TGTGCCAGCAGCCAAGGCAGTCCAGGTGACACCATATATTTT. Full variable domain (missing parts from reference TRBV16 and TRBJ1-3): GEEVAQTPKHLVRGEGQKAKLYCAPIKGHSYVFWYQQVLKNEFKFLISFQNENVFDETGMPKERFSAKCLPNSPCSLEIQATKLEDSAVYFCASSQGSPGDTIYFGEGSWLTVV.

The chain joins TRBV14 to TRBJ1-4, with unresolved D. The CDR3 is 13 residues long. V lost 4 bases and J 6 bases, leaving 9 bases between the germline ends. Germline CDR1 SGHDN, CDR2 FVKESK. CDR3 protein: CASSRASYEKLFF. In DNA, the CDR3 is TGTGCCAGCAGCCGGGCCAGCTATGAAAAACTGTTTTTT.

V is TRBV6-4 and J is TRBJ2-5; D may be TRBD1 (5 bases). The germline gives CDR1 MRHNA, CDR2 SNTAGT. The V and J ends lost 3 bases and 0 bases respectively, with 8 bases between them. This CDR3 is built from 14 residues. The CDR3 DNA follows: TGTGCCAGCAGTGAGGGGCGGTACCAAGAGACCCAGTACTTC. This translates into CASSEGRYQETQYF.

The chain links TRBV9 to TRBJ2-5; TRBD1 aligns across 7 bases. This CDR3 comprises 14 residues. With 0 bases clipped from V and 4 bases from J, the junction kept 3 bases outside the gene matches. Per the germline V gene, CDR1 is SGDLS and CDR2 is YYNGEE. The CDR3 protein is CASSVVAGGETQYF. The CDR3, as DNA: TGTGCCAGCAGCGTAGTCGCAGGGGGAGAGACCCAGTACTTC.

V gene TRBV25-1 combines with J gene TRBJ1-2; a weak D match, TRBD1 (5 bases). The V gene's germline CDR1 is MGHDK and CDR2 SYGVNS. CDR3 length: 13 amino acids. V dropped 7 bases and J dropped 4 bases, with 13 bases sitting between them. The CDR3 DNA is TGTGCCAGCACAAGGGGTCAGTTCTATGGCTACACCTTC. Translated, it gives CASTRGQFYGYTF.

The V gene is TRBV10-3, the J gene TRBJ1-1; D uncertain. Germline values: CDR1 ENHRY, CDR2 SYGVKD. The CDR3 runs 16 residues. Trimming cost V 7 bases and J 0 bases, with 18 bases left between them. The CDR3 coding sequence is TGTGCCATCACCCGACTTTCCTTAATGGTGAACACTGAAGCTTTCTTT. Its protein product is CAITRLSLMVNTEAFF.

The J gene is TRBJ1-1, the V gene TRBV9, with D maybe TRBD1 (6 bases). Germline lookup yields CDR1 SGDLS and CDR2 YYNGEE. Between the trimmed V and J ends, which lost 0 bases and 7 bases, there was a span of 16 bases. This CDR3 is 15 amino acids long. The CDR3 sequence: CASSVVDQGRGEAFF. CDR3 DNA: TGTGCCAGCAGCGTAGTTGATCAGGGGAGGGGTGAAGCTTTCTTT. The variable domain in full, completed from reference TRBV9 and TRBJ1-1, reads DSGVTQTPKHLITATGQRVTLRCSPRSGDLSVYWYQQSLDQGLQFLIQYYNGEERAKGNILERFSAQQFPDLHSELNLSSLELGDSALYFCASSVVDQGRGEAFFGQGTRLTVV.

The J gene is TRBJ2-7, the V gene TRBV5-1, with 11 bases fitting TRBD1. Germline loops: CDR1 SGHRS, CDR2 YFSETQ. The CDR3 contains 15 residues. The trim removed 2 bases at V and 7 bases at J, leaving 8 bases unmatched. Written as DNA, the CDR3 is TGCGCCAGCAGCTTTTCGGGACAGGGGGGCTTGGAGCAGTACTTC. Its protein is CASSFSGQGGLEQYF. The complete variable domain, with remaining parts taken from reference TRBV5-1 and TRBJ2-7, reads KAGVTQTPRYLIKTRGQQVTLSCSPISGHRSVSWYQQTPGQGLQFLFEYFSETQRNKGNFPGRFSGRQFSNSRSEMNVSTLELGDSALYLCASSFSGQGGLEQYFGPGTRLTVT.

The gene calls are TRBV6-5 and TRBJ2-1; D is uncertain. Germline CDR1 and CDR2: MNHEY and SVGAGI. The V and J ends lost 6 bases and 4 bases respectively, with 13 bases between them. The CDR3 is 14 amino acids. The CDR3 region is CASSLRAEYNEQFF. The CDR3, as DNA: TGTGCCAGCAGCCTCCGCGCGGAGTACAATGAGCAGTTCTTC.

The chain joins TRBV2 to TRBJ2-2; D remains unclear. V lost 3 bases and J lost 5, with 7 bases in between. The V gene's germline CDR1 is SNHLY and CDR2 FYNNEI. There are 13 residues in the CDR3. CDR3 sequence: CASSDSWTGELFF. The CDR3 DNA is TGTGCCAGCAGTGATAGTTGGACCGGGGAGCTGTTTTTT.

This chain connects TRBV30 to TRBJ1-2, with 7 nucleotides matching TRBD1. Germline trimming cut 0 bases from V and 8 bases from J; bases unmatched to any gene: 0. There are 11 residues in the CDR3. Germline V lookup: CDR1 GTSNPN, CDR2 SVGIG (reference sequence). DNA for the CDR3: TGTGCCTGGAGTGTAGGGGGCGGCTACACCTTC. Protein sequence: CAWSVGGGYTF.

The V and J genes are TRBV9 and TRBJ1-1; 7 nucleotides agree with TRBD1. Germline CDR1 SGDLS, CDR2 YYNGEE. Trimming removed 0 bases from V and 4 bases from J; junction bases left unmatched: 6. The CDR3 is made up of 15 amino acids. The CDR3 sequence: CASSVGNRDSTEAFF. CDR3 sequence (DNA): TGTGCCAGCAGCGTAGGAAATAGGGACAGCACTGAAGCTTTCTTT.

Concerning this clone itself: Other DNA sequences in the same sample also yield this CDR3. The gene calls are TRBV6-4 and TRBJ1-1, with 9 bases identical to TRBD1. Per germline, CDR1 MRHNA and CDR2 SNTAGT. The CDR3 is 14 residues long. V trimming: 5 bases; J trimming: 1 base; junction bases outside the gene matches: 2. The CDR3 coding sequence is TGTGCCAGCAGTCCGGGACAGGGGAACACTGAAGCTTTCTTT. This translates into CASSPGQGNTEAFF.

The chain uses TRBV28 and TRBJ2-2; D remains ambiguous. CDR3 size: 14 residues. V lost 1 base, J lost 5 bases, and 8 bases lay in between. Germline-derived CDR1 and CDR2 are MDHEN and SYDVKM. The CDR3 protein is CASSLFQRTGELFF. The CDR3 nucleotides are TGTGCCAGCAGTTTATTCCAGCGAACCGGGGAGCTGTTTTTT.

The J gene is TRBJ2-1, the V gene TRBV7-3, with TRBD2 matching 9 bases. The germline V gene has CDR1 SGHTA and CDR2 FQGTGA. This CDR3 comprises 16 residues. After removal of 5 bases from V and 7 bases from J, the junction contained 12 bases not matched to a gene. CDR3 nucleotide sequence: TGTGCCAGCAGCCCTACGGCGGGGGGGCCAAGGAATGAGCAGTTCTTC. This codes for CASSPTAGGPRNEQFF.

CDR3 sequence: CASSRDRQKAFF. CDR3 nucleotides: TGCGCCAGCAGCCGGGACAGGCAGAAAGCTTTCTTT. The rearrangement uses TRBV5-1 and TRBJ1-1; 8 bases match TRBD1. V shed 4 bases and J 9 bases; nucleotides not matched to a gene: 5. This CDR3 is 12 amino acids long. CDR1 SGHRS and CDR2 YFSETQ come from the germline V gene.

This chain links TRBV5-1 with TRBJ2-5, with 7 nucleotides matching TRBD2. Per the germline V gene, CDR1 is SGHRS and CDR2 is YFSETQ. Trimming took 3 bases from V and 2 from J; bases not matched to a gene: 4. This CDR3 is built from 14 residues. CDR3 loop: CASSSGAGQETQYF. The CDR3 DNA sequence: TGCGCCAGCAGCTCGGGAGCGGGGCAAGAGACCCAGTACTTC. The variable domain in full, with the rest retrieved from reference TRBV5-1 and TRBJ2-5, is KAGVTQTPRYLIKTRGQQVTLSCSPISGHRSVSWYQQTPGQGLQFLFEYFSETQRNKGNFPGRFSGRQFSNSRSEMNVSTLELGDSALYLCASSSGAGQETQYFGPGTRLLVL.

The rearrangement uses TRBV9 and TRBJ1-5, with D possibly being TRBD1 (6 bases). From germline, CDR1 is SGDLS and CDR2 YYNGEE. This CDR3 is 14 amino acids long. The germline V and J ends were trimmed by 3 bases and 5 bases, with 12 bases remaining between them. The CDR3 reads CASSADSVYQPQHF. The CDR3 nucleotides are TGTGCCAGCAGCGCGGACAGTGTATATCAGCCCCAGCATTTT.

The chain employs TRBV6-6 and TRBJ2-5, with 8 positions matching TRBD2. The better agreement between TRBJ2-7 and the DNA end casts doubt on the J call. Germline CDR1 MNHNY, CDR2 SVGAGI (reference sequence). This CDR3 is 15 amino acids long. The CDR3 region is CAVAVGGAGSYEQYF. The CDR3 DNA reads TGTGCCGTCGCCGTCGGGGGGGCGGGCTCCTACGAGCAGTACTTC.

The CDR3 loop is CASSLGAGGSTDTQYF. In DNA, the CDR3 is TGTGCCAGCAGCTTAGGGGCGGGGGGGAGCACAGATACGCAGTATTTT. V usage is TRBV7-9 and J usage is TRBJ2-3, with 9 nucleotides matching TRBD2. V shed 1 base, J shed 0 bases, and the junction held 2 bases outside the gene matches. CDR1 and CDR2 from the germline V gene are SEHNR and FQNEAQ (reference sequence). This CDR3 region has 16 residues.

The chain carries TRBV5-4 and TRBJ1-5; D is undetermined. V was pared by 4 bases and J by 1 base, with 12 bases between. The CDR3 covers 15 residues. Per the germline V gene, CDR1 is SGHNT and CDR2 is YYREEE (reference sequence). CDR3: CASSVGLESNQPQHF. The CDR3 DNA is TGTGCCAGCAGCGTTGGGTTGGAGAGCAATCAGCCCCAGCATTTT.

The J gene is TRBJ1-1, the V gene TRBV7-8, with 7 bases matching TRBD1. This CDR3 is 15 amino acids long. V shed 5 bases, J shed 4 bases, and the junction held 10 bases outside the gene matches. Germline V gene data show CDR1 as SGHVS and CDR2 as FQNEAQ. This CDR3 is CASSPRGQWFTEAFF. CDR3 coding DNA: TGTGCCAGCAGCCCTAGGGGACAGTGGTTCACTGAAGCTTTCTTT.

V and J are TRBV2 and TRBJ1-1; 11 bases line up with TRBD1. The J segment lost 6 bases and the V segment lost 5 bases, leaving 8 bases of the junction unmatched. The CDR3 is 15 residues long. Germline CDR1 reads SNHLY; CDR2 reads FYNNEI. DNA of the CDR3: TGTGCCAGCAGTCGGGACAGGGGGAATTTCGCTGAAGCTTTCTTT. This codes for CASSRDRGNFAEAFF.

This chain uses TRBV19 with TRBJ2-7; 7 bases align to TRBD2. The CDR3 is 16 amino acids. Germline V lookup: CDR1 LNHDA, CDR2 SQIVND (reference sequence). J gave up 4 bases and V 3 bases, and 12 bases lay outside the gene matches. CDR3 DNA sequence: TGTGCCAGTAGTATCGGTAGTGCGAGCGGGAAGTACGAGCAGTACTTC. Translation: CASSIGSASGKYEQYF. Full variable domain (remainder filled in from reference TRBV19 and TRBJ2-7): DGGITQSPKYLFRKEGQNVTLSCEQNLNHDAMYWYRQDPGQGLRLIYYSQIVNDFQKGDIAEGYSVSREKKESFPLTVTSAQKNPTAFYLCASSIGSASGKYEQYFGPGTRLTVT.

The chain links TRBV27 to TRBJ1-5; possible D gene TRBD1, 5 bases. V lost 0 bases and J 6 bases, leaving 15 bases between the germline ends. CDR3 size: 16 residues. The germline V gene encodes CDR1 MNHEY and CDR2 SMNVEV (reference sequence). DNA for the CDR3: TGTGCCAGCAGTTTATCGGGGGGGGAGGGTAGTCAGCCCCAGCATTTT. Its translation is CASSLSGGEGSQPQHF.

J is TRBJ2-1 and V is TRBV18, with D possibly being TRBD2 (7 bases). There are 15 residues in the CDR3. V gave up 3 bases and J gave up 7 bases, with 16 bases separating them. CDR1 and CDR2 from the germline V gene are KGHSH and LQKENI. The CDR3 region is CASSPEGGAQNEQFF. DNA of the CDR3: TGTGCCAGCTCACCGGAGGGGGGGGCCCAAAATGAGCAGTTCTTC.

The V and J genes are TRBV9 and TRBJ2-5; maybe TRBD2 (5 bases). CDR1 and CDR2 (germline): SGDLS, YYNGEE. The ends were cut back, 0 bases at V and 3 bases at J, with 9 bases in the middle. The CDR3 loop spans 14 amino acids. CDR3 in DNA: TGTGCCAGCAGCGTAGATGGGAGCAAAGAGACCCAGTACTTC. The encoded protein is CASSVDGSKETQYF.

On this clone itself: This sample also contains other DNA sequences that code for the same CDR3. This chain joins TRBV5-4 and TRBJ1-1; D ambiguous. Germline CDR1 and CDR2: SGHNT and YYREEE (reference sequence). The CDR3 is made up of 15 amino acids. Trimming took off 4 bases at V and 1 base at J, with 14 bases between the two ends. The CDR3, as DNA: TGTGCCAGCAGCCCGCCTTATACAGCGAACACTGAAGCTTTCTTT. Translated: CASSPPYTANTEAFF.